This TCR beta chain was found in a study of blood T cell repertoires in COVID-19. Turning to the study itself: COVID-19 samples from acute and convalescent phases originated in the United States, Italy and Spain. Sample material is recorded as cDNA or gDNA derived from T cells, B-cell-depleted T cells, or PBMCs.

A few counts support this clone. Authors' analysis steps: Amplification of reference gene primers was used by the study to estimate nucleated cell counts. Repertoires were generated with immunoSEQ multiplex PCR, while TCRdb's copy carries only in-frame clones and drops some. V, J and clone size are those of that table, while D and trimming were read from the DNA. The data show fewer than 140,000 clones, approximately 80% seen once. The CDR3 totals 12 residues. Germline CDR1 and CDR2: MDHEN and SYDVKM. The V and J ends lost 5 bases and 7 bases respectively, with 12 bases between them. The clonotype originates from a woman aged 55-69 years with acute or convalescent COVID-19. The rearrangement uses TRBV28 and TRBJ2-7; D remains ambiguous. The sequencing sample was made of peripheral blood. The CDR3 DNA is TGTGCCAGCAGTCCCCCGTTCGGGGAGCAGTACTTC. Amino acids: CASSPPFGEQYF.